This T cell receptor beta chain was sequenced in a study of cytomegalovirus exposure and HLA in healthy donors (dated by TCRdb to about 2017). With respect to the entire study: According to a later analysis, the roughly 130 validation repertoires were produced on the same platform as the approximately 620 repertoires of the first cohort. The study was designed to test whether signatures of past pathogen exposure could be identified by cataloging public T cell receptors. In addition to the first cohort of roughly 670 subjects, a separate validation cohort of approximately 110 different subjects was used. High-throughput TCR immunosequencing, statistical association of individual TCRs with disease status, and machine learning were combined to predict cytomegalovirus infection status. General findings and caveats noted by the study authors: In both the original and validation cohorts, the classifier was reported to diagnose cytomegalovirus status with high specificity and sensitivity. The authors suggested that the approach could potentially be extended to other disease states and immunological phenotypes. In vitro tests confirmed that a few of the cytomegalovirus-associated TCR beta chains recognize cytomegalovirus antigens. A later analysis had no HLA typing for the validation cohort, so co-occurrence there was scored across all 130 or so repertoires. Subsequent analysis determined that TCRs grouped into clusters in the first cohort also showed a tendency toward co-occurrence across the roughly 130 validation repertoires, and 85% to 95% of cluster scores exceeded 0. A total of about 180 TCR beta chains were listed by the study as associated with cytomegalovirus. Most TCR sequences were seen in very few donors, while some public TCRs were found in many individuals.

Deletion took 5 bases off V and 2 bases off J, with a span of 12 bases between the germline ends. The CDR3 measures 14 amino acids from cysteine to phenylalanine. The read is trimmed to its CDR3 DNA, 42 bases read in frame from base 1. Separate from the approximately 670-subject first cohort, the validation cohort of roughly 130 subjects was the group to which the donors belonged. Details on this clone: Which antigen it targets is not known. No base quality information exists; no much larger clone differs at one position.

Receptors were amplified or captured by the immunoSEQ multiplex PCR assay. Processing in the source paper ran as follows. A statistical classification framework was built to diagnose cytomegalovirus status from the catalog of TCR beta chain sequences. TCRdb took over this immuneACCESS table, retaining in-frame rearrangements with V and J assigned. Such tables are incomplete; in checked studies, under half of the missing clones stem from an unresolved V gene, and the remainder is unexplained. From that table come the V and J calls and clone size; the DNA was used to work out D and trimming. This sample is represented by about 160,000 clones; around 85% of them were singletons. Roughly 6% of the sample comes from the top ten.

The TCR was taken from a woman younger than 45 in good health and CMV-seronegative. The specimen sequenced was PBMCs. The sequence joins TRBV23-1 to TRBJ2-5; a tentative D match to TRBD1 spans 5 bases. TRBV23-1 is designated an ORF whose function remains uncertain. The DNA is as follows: TGCGCCAGCAGTTACAGGATTTCACAAGAGACCCAGTACTTC. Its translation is CASSYRISQETQYF.